The 16 T cell receptor beta chains below come from one sample, sequenced in a study of T cells after posttransplantation cyclophosphamide. Libraries were prepared by immunoSEQ multiplex PCR; TCRdb keeps only in-frame clonotypes and omits some of them. Of roughly 5,000 clones listed, 94% are singletons. The sample was CD4+ T cells sorted from bone marrow. These TCRs come from a woman aged 55-70 years in good health, CMV-negative, and a related stem cell transplant donor.

V usage is TRBV4-3 and J usage is TRBJ2-3; no firm D call. Germline CDR1 LGHNA, CDR2 YSLEER. Trimming left V 4 bases short and J 6 bases short, with 11 bases between. The CDR3 loop spans 13 amino acids. CDR3 coding DNA: TGCGCCAGCAGCCGGCGCGAGGCGGATACGCAGTATTTT. It translates to CASSRREADTQYF.

As for this clone: This is likely a read error, given that the CDR3 carries no conserved phenylalanine or tryptophan at its end. V usage is TRBV5-1 and J usage is TRBJ1-1, with 8 bases that match TRBD1. This CDR3 has 16 residues. The V gene end was trimmed by 4 bases and the J gene end by 0 bases; junction bases not matched to a gene: 8. CDR1 is SGHRS and CDR2 is YFSETQ in the germline V gene. CDR3 nucleotides: TGCGCCAGCAGCAGGACAGGGCCCTTTATGAACACTGAAGCTTTCCTT. This gives the protein CASSRTGPFMNTEAFL.

This chain joins TRBV30 and TRBJ1-4, with TRBD1 identical over 7 bases. Trimming cost V 3 bases and J 7 bases; bases outside gene matches: 14. This CDR3 spans 16 amino acids. Germline CDR1 and CDR2: GTSNPN and SVGIG (reference sequence). CDR3: CAWSLGTAGGGEKLFF. The DNA for the CDR3 is TGTGCCTGGAGCCTCGGGACAGCCGGTGGGGGTGAAAAACTGTTTTTT.

This clone was detected once. The V call is TRBV6-6, the J call TRBJ1-2; unclear D gene. Germline V lookup: CDR1 MNHNY, CDR2 SVGAGI (reference sequence). This CDR3 contains 13 residues. V lost 5 bases to trimming and J lost 1 base, with 8 bases between them. The DNA of the CDR3 is TGTGCCAGCAGTCCCGGGAATAACTATGGCTACACCTTC. Translation: CASSPGNNYGYTF.

The rearrangement links TRBV6-6 to TRBJ1-6, with 9 bases matching TRBD1. The CDR3 totals 14 residues. With 5 bases clipped from V and 8 bases from J, the junction kept 4 bases outside the gene matches. Germline values: CDR1 MNHNY, CDR2 SVGAGI (reference sequence). In DNA form, the CDR3 reads TGTGCCAGCAGTCGGACAGGGGCAGATTCACCCCTCCACTTT. It encodes CASSRTGADSPLHF.

J is TRBJ1-4 and V is TRBV30; no reliable D call. The CDR3 sequence is 14 residues long. The germline V and J ends were trimmed by 0 bases and 6 bases, with 11 bases remaining between them. From germline, CDR1 is GTSNPN and CDR2 SVGIG (reference sequence). The CDR3 DNA is TGTGCCTGGAGTGTCTCGAGCGGTTATGAAAAACTGTTTTTT. Translated: CAWSVSSGYEKLFF.

The rearrangement joins TRBV4-3 to TRBJ2-6; possibly TRBD2 for D (5 bases). Trimming removed 4 bases from V and 2 bases from J, with 9 bases in between. Germline CDR1 reads LGHNA; CDR2 reads YSLEER. The length of the CDR3 is 15 residues. The CDR3 spells CASSLGGAGANVLTF. DNA for the CDR3: TGCGCCAGCAGCCTCGGAGGAGCTGGGGCCAACGTCCTGACTTTC.

V gene TRBV15 combines with J gene TRBJ2-1, with 7 positions matching TRBD2. Per the germline V gene, CDR1 is LNHNV and CDR2 is YYDKDF (reference sequence). V dropped 0 bases and J dropped 4; count of bases not matched to a gene: 9. The CDR3 is 17 amino acids. The CDR3 reads CATSRDSKERGYNEQFF. The CDR3 DNA sequence: TGTGCCACCAGCAGAGATAGTAAAGAGCGGGGATACAATGAGCAGTTCTTC.

The chain has TRBV5-6 and TRBJ1-1, with D possibly being TRBD1 (6 bases). The V end lost 0 bases, the J end lost 10 bases, and 16 bases lay between the germline ends. This CDR3 is built from 14 residues. Germline lookup yields CDR1 SGHDT and CDR2 YYEEEE. CDR3 residues: CASSLGRLDRGAFF. In nucleotides, the CDR3 is TGTGCCAGCAGCTTGGGGAGGCTGGACAGAGGAGCTTTCTTT.

The chain is built from TRBV4-3 and TRBJ1-6; 10 nucleotides line up with TRBD1. The CDR3 is made up of 14 amino acids. Germline V gene data show CDR1 as LGHNA and CDR2 as YSLEER. Trimming took 4 bases from V and 8 from J; bases not matched to a gene: 2. CDR3 region: CASSLDRGDSPLHF. For the CDR3, the DNA is TGCGCCAGCAGCCTGGACAGGGGGGATTCACCCCTCCACTTT.

V is TRBV27 and J is TRBJ1-4, with D perhaps matching TRBD1 (6 bases). Trimming shortened V by 2 bases and J by 7 bases, and 14 bases separated the two germline ends. The CDR3 covers 15 residues. Germline assignment: CDR1 MNHEY and CDR2 SMNVEV (reference sequence). This chain's CDR3 is CASSLGGAPGEKLFF. The CDR3 DNA reads TGTGCCAGCAGTTTAGGGGGGGCCCCTGGTGAAAAACTGTTTTTT.

The V gene is TRBV4-3, the J gene TRBJ2-6; a weak D match, TRBD1 (5 bases). Trimming took 1 base from V and 2 from J, leaving 12 bases between them. In germline, CDR1 is LGHNA, CDR2 YSLEER. This CDR3 is 17 amino acids long. The CDR3 nucleotides read TGCGCCAGCAGCCAAGTAGGTTCAGGGACTGGGGCCAACGTCCTGACTTTC. As protein: CASSQVGSGTGANVLTF.

The chain carries TRBV27 and TRBJ1-2; D perhaps matches TRBD1 (5 bases). Germline V gene data show CDR1 as MNHEY and CDR2 as SMNVEV (reference sequence). The CDR3 has 17 residues. Trimming removed 2 bases from V and 2 bases from J, with 18 bases in between. Here the CDR3 DNA reads TGTGCCAGCAGTTTAATCTTCGTGTCGGGGGAAAACTATGGCTACACCTTC. Its protein product is CASSLIFVSGENYGYTF.

J is TRBJ1-5 and V is TRBV30, with unresolved D. Germline loops: CDR1 GTSNPN, CDR2 SVGIG (reference sequence). V shed 2 bases and J shed 0 bases, with 5 bases lying between them. The length of the CDR3 is 13 residues. CDR3 DNA sequence: TGTGCCTGGAGTACAAATAGCAATCAGCCCCAGCATTTT. It translates to CAWSTNSNQPQHF.

The chain carries TRBV27 and TRBJ2-1; 16 bases line up with TRBD2. The ends lost 0 bases at V and 9 bases at J; junction bases unmatched: 8. The V gene's germline CDR1 is MNHEY and CDR2 SMNVEV (reference sequence). There are 18 residues in the CDR3. CDR3 protein: CASSLSGTSGRARGEQFF. Written as DNA, the CDR3 is TGTGCCAGCAGTTTATCGGGGACTAGCGGGAGGGCCCGGGGTGAGCAGTTCTTC.

Notes on this clone: Other DNA variants within this sample encode the same CDR3. The chain joins TRBV2 to TRBJ1-6; D is possibly TRBD1 (6 bases). The CDR3 consists of 16 residues. The germline V gene has CDR1 SNHLY and CDR2 FYNNEI. Trimming cost V 6 bases and J 2 bases, with 14 bases left between them. The DNA of the CDR3 is TGTGCCAGCAGCGAGGACAGTCCGACCTATAATTCACCCCTCCACTTT. Amino acids: CASSEDSPTYNSPLHF. Based on the CDR3 plus reference TRBV2 and TRBJ1-6, the full variable domain is EPEVTQTPSHQVTQMGQEVILRCVPISNHLYFYWYRQILGQKVEFLVSFYNNEISEKSEIFDDQFSVERPDGSNFTLKIRSTKLEDSAMYFCASSEDSPTYNSPLHFGNGTRLTVT.